The rows below give T cell receptor beta chains drawn from one sample of a study of PD-L1 blockade in urothelial cancer. The protocol was immunoSEQ multiplex PCR, while the TCRdb copy is restricted to in-frame clones and leaves out a portion. The sample lists 66,000 or so clones; roughly 86% were seen once. The input for sequencing was PBMCs, taken around atezolizumab (anti-PD-L1) treatment. These receptors were collected from a man aged 55 to 70 with urothelial cancer. CDR3s leave out the opening cysteine and the closing phenylalanine or tryptophan. Rows may omit the clone size; those that give it use once, few, many or a size class.

clone_size	cdr3_length	v_call	cdr3_aa
-	16	TRBV2	ASSELILLAGDSDTQY
-	16	TRBV7-8	ASSPMFSGGSSDEKLF
-	16	TRBV7-3	ASSYSRTGGTGANVLT
-	14	TRBV6-5	ASSSSGATSTDTQY
-	13	TRBV9	ASSVGGGIGNTIY
-	13	TRBV6-1	ASLGTGSTQETQY
-	13	TRBV11-1	ASSLQGPWNTEAF
-	14	TRBV7-3	ASSLEGPTNTGELF
-	11	TRBV13	ASSLQGPYEQY
-	13	TRBV6-1	ASVKPGGFYYEQY
once	14	TRBV19	ASSIRGLADTGELF
-	12	TRBV10-3	ATVGREGQDTQY
-	11	TRBV7-9	ASGGGGTYEQY
-	14	TRBV27	ASSLDTSGVENEQF
-	12	TRBV4-1	ASSQGWGDNEQF
once	13	TRBV6-5	ASSRDRGGSTEAF
-	12	TRBV19	ASSLLTVNTEAF
-	10	TRBV10-3	AISDRGASAF
-	17	TRBV5-8	ASSLAVWTGGLSNQPQH
-	12	TRBV27	ASSFRTSRREQF
-	13	TRBV10-1	ASSVSDRGNTEAF
-	14	TRBV6-6	ASSPSRTGGYGEQF
-	12	TRBV2	ASLRDRAIYEQY
few	15	TRBV5-1	ASSFGPRPGGNEKLF
-	11	TRBV6-9	ASRLRGFATQY
-	13	TRBV28	ASSLRGWFGQPQH
-	16	TRBV7-9	ASSLPAGGTGGTDTQY
-	13	TRBV4-2	ASTRQGANTGELF
-	11	TRBV18	ASSPLQTYEQY
-	13	TRBV19	ASSMLDGGMNEQF
-	16	TRBV29-1	SVVHRIGWQSSYNEQF
-	14	TRBV19	ASSIEGVRGYNEQF
-	14	TRBV5-1	ASSRQGDGSGNTIY
-	12	TRBV28	ASSLNRATYEQY
-	12	TRBV9	ASSVARGFETQY
-	12	TRBV11-2	ASSLGGENTEAF
-	14	TRBV7-9	ASSSTGTGGSETQY
few	12	TRBV28	ASSLQGPNYGYT
-	14	TRBV7-8	ASSATSGLAKNIQY
few	13	TRBV15	ATSRDRGSNQPQH
-	14	TRBV4-1	ASSQVQGLADYEQY
-	12	TRBV7-9	ASSKGQGNEKLF
-	13	TRBV7-2	ASRLTGTAYQPQH
-	15	TRBV4-1	ASSQGIAGGNTDTQY
-	14	TRBV5-1	ASRTTFDSIKNIQY
-	13	TRBV10-2	ASMSGETYTGELF
-	11	TRBV6-5	ASRGTAQDTQY
once	11	TRBV28	VISQGVDYGYT
-	14	TRBV2	ASSTRLEGLTDTQY
-	13	TRBV5-6	ASSLAGVSLYGYT
-	11	TRBV27	ASGDRNTYEQY
-	12	TRBV27	ASSLTGHRTAQY
-	12	TRBV30	AWALAGGPVEQF
-	13	TRBV6-6	ASSYSWASSGELF
few	10	TRBV29-1	SAEAGDFEQY